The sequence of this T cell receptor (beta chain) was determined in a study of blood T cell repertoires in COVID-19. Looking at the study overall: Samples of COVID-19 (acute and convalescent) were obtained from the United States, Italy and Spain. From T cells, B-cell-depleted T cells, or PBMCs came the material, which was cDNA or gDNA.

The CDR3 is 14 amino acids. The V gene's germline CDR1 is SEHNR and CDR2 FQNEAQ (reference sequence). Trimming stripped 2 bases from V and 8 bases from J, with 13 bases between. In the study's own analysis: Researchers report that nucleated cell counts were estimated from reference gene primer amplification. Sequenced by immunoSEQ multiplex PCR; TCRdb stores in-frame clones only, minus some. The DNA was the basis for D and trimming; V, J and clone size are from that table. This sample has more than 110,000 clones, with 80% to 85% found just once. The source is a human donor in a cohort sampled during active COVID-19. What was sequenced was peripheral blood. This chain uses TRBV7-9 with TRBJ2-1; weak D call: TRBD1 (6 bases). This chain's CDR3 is CASSLSRGDDEQFF. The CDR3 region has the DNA TGTGCCAGCAGCTTAAGCAGGGGTGACGATGAGCAGTTCTTC.